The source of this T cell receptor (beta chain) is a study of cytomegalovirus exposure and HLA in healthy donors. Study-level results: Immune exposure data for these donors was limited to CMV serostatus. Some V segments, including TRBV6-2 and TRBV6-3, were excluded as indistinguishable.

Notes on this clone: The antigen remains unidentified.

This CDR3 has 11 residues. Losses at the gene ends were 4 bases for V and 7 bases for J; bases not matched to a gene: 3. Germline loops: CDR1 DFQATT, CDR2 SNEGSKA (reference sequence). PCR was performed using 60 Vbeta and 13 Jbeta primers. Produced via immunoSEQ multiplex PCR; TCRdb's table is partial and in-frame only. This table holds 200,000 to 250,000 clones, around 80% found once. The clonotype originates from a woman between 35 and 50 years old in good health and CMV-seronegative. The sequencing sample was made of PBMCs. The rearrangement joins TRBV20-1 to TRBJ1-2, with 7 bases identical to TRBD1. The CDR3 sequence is CSATTGLGYTF. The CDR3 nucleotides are TGCAGTGCTACGACAGGGCTTGGCTACACCTTC.